A single T cell receptor beta chain is shown here with its context. Its specificity is not known. Libraries were prepared by immunoSEQ multiplex PCR; TCRdb keeps only in-frame clonotypes and omits some of them. The sample carries roughly 100,000 clones, roughly 90% recorded once. CDR3 length: 15 amino acids. Germline lookup yields CDR1 SNHLY and CDR2 FYNNEI. V was clipped by 3 bases and J by 4 bases; unmatched bases: 6. This entry belongs to a study of T cell responses to AZD1222 COVID-19 vaccine. For the study at large: Some second doses came at about 4 weeks and others at about 12 weeks; these were pooled.

Whole-study findings and limits: A mostly white British donor set with more females was recruited, and clonal diversity was possibly underestimated. Nearly half of spike-specific TCRs reportedly go after variant regions that carry no mutations. In all cases, repertoires were sampled only after the peak T cell response.

The sequences come from peripheral blood, collected on day 0 of AZD1222 vaccination. This sequence originates from an adult in good health. This chain joins TRBV2 and TRBJ1-2; TRBD1 agrees at 9 bases. The CDR3 here is CASSDDGDRAYGYTF. The CDR3, as DNA: TGTGCCAGCAGTGACGATGGGGACAGGGCCTATGGCTACACCTTC. The variable domain in full, with the rest retrieved from reference TRBV2 and TRBJ1-2, is EPEVTQTPSHQVTQMGQEVILRCVPISNHLYFYWYRQILGQKVEFLVSFYNNEISEKSEIFDDQFSVERPDGSNFTLKIRSTKLEDSAMYFCASSDDGDRAYGYTFGSGTRLTVV.